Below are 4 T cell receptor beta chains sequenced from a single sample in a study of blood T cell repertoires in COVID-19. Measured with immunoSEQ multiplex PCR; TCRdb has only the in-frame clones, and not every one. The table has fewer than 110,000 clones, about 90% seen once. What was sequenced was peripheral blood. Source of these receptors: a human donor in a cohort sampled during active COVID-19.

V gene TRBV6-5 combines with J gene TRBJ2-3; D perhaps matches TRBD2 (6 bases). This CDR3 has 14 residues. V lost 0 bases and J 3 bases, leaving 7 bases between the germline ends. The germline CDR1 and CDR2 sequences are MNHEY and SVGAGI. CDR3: CASSYSAGTDTQYF. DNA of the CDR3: TGTGCCAGCAGTTACTCGGCGGGAACAGATACGCAGTATTTT.

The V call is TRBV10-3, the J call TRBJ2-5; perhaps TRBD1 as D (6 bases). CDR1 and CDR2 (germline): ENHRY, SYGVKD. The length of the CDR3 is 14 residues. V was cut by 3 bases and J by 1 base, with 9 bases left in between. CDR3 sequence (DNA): TGTGCCATCAGTGAAGGGGGAGCCCAAGAGACCCAGTACTTC. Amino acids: CAISEGGAQETQYF.

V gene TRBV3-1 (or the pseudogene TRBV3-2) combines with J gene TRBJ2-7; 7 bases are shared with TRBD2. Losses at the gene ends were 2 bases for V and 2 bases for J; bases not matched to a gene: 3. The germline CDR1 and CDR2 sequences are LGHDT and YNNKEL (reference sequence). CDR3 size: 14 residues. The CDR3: CASSQHGTTYEQYF. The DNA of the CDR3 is TGTGCCAGCAGCCAACACGGGACTACCTACGAGCAGTACTTC.

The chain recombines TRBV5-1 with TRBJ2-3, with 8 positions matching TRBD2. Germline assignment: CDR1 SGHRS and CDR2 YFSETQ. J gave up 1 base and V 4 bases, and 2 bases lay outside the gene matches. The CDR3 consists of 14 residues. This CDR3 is CASSREGGTDTQYF. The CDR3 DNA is TGCGCCAGCAGCCGGGAGGGAGGCACAGATACGCAGTATTTT.